What follows describes a single TCR beta chain. This sample stems from a study of T cell responses to AZD1222 COVID-19 vaccine. The CDR3 has 20 residues. V lost 2 bases and J 0 bases, leaving 23 bases between the germline ends. Sequencing was performed with immunoSEQ multiplex PCR; in TCRdb, only in-frame clones are kept and a portion is missing. The sample comprises over 100,000 clones, 80% to 90% of which are singletons, and about 4.5% rests with the top ten. The source was peripheral blood, collected 28 days after the second AZD1222 dose. The chain joins TRBV23-1 to TRBJ1-5; D unclear. TRBV23-1 falls under the ORF class, with uncertain function. The sequence was obtained from an adult who received the AZD1222 COVID-19 vaccine. Here the CDR3 reads CASSQPVRQLTPYSNQPQHF. The DNA for the CDR3 is TGCGCCAGCAGTCAACCCGTCCGGCAGCTAACTCCTTATAGCAATCAGCCCCAGCATTTT.